Each of the 27 T cell receptor beta chains below was sequenced from the same sample in a study of blood T cell repertoires in COVID-19. Only in-frame clones appear in the TCRdb table, and some are missing; sequencing was by immunoSEQ multiplex PCR. The sample records more than 90,000 clones, 85% being singletons. Sequenced: peripheral blood. These TCRs come from an elderly man with acute or convalescent COVID-19.

The genes are TRBV7-6 and TRBJ2-1; the D gene is possibly TRBD2 (7 bases). The CDR3 consists of 15 residues. V dropped 0 bases and J dropped 8 bases, with 14 bases sitting between them. CDR1 and CDR2 (germline): SGHVS, FNYEAQ. Here the CDR3 reads CASSLAGGATDEQFF. DNA for the CDR3: TGTGCCAGCAGCTTAGCTGGGGGGGCCACCGATGAGCAGTTCTTC.

The chain employs TRBV6-6 and TRBJ2-7, with a tentative D call TRBD1 (6 bases). This CDR3 is 14 amino acids long. V lost 6 bases and J lost 5, with 17 bases in between. Germline V gene data show CDR1 as MNHNY and CDR2 as SVGAGI (reference sequence). CDR3 residues: CASRSGHQGNEQYF. DNA of the CDR3: TGTGCCAGCAGGTCAGGACACCAGGGGAACGAGCAGTACTTC.

CDR3 amino acids: CASSAGTSGSDEQFF. The CDR3 nucleotides read TGTGCCAGCAGCGCAGGGACTAGCGGGAGCGATGAGCAGTTCTTC. The chain is built from TRBV9 and TRBJ2-1; TRBD2 matches 14 bases. After removal of 3 bases from V and 8 bases from J, the junction contained 4 bases not matched to a gene. Germline assignment: CDR1 SGDLS and CDR2 YYNGEE. This CDR3 has 15 residues.

The chain carries TRBV28 and TRBJ1-5; possible D gene TRBD1, 5 bases. The CDR3 has 17 amino acids. The germline gives CDR1 MDHEN, CDR2 SYDVKM. Trimming removed 5 bases from V and 2 bases from J, with 19 bases in between. CDR3 bases: TGTGCCAGCAGTCGGGGTGGGGGAGGCTGGGGCAATCAGCCCCAGCATTTT. Its protein is CASSRGGGGWGNQPQHF.

This clone showed up just once. This chain uses TRBV5-1 with TRBJ1-1; the D is unclear. The CDR3 consists of 14 residues. V was cut by 0 bases and J by 1 base, with 7 bases left in between. Germline loops: CDR1 SGHRS, CDR2 YFSETQ. The CDR3 reads CASSLGAGNTEAFF. In nucleotides, the CDR3 is TGCGCCAGCAGCTTGGGGGCGGGGAACACTGAAGCTTTCTTT.

The chain carries TRBV11-3 and TRBJ2-1; 8 bases map to TRBD2. Trimming at V came to 0 bases and at J to 0 bases, leaving 1 base not matched to a gene. This CDR3 comprises 16 residues. Looked up from germline, CDR1 is SGHNT and CDR2 is YENEEA. CDR3 in DNA: TGTGCCAGCAGCTTAGAGGCGGGAGGCTCCTACAATGAGCAGTTCTTC. Amino acids: CASSLEAGGSYNEQFF.

The chain combines TRBV24-1 with TRBJ2-7, with TRBD2 as a possible D gene (5 bases). V gave up 2 bases and J gave up 4 bases, with 23 bases separating them. The germline gives CDR1 KGHDR, CDR2 SFDVKD. The CDR3 contains 18 residues. CDR3 amino acids: CATSDSTAQTGTLYEQYF. DNA for the CDR3: TGTGCCACCAGTGATTCAACCGCCCAGACGGGAACCCTTTACGAGCAGTACTTC.

V gene TRBV28 combines with J gene TRBJ2-1; 7 bases match TRBD1. CDR3 length: 14 amino acids. V lost 5 bases, J lost 3 bases, and 4 bases stayed unmatched. In germline, CDR1 is MDHEN, CDR2 SYDVKM. CDR3 coding DNA: TGTGCCAGCAGTCCAGGGGGTCTCTACAATGAGCAGTTCTTC. This sequence encodes CASSPGGLYNEQFF.

The DNA for the CDR3 is TGTGCCTGGGAACCAGGGCAAGAGACCCAGTACTTC. Protein sequence: CAWEPGQETQYF. This chain joins TRBV30 and TRBJ2-5, with D possibly matching TRBD1 (5 bases). The CDR3 is 12 amino acids. The V end was cut by 5 bases, the J end by 2 bases, with 9 bases between. Germline V gives CDR1 GTSNPN, CDR2 SVGIG (reference sequence). The full variable domain, rest sourced from reference TRBV30 and TRBJ2-5, is SQTIHQWPATLVQPVGSPLSLECTVEGTSNPNLYWYRQAAGRGLQLLFYSVGIGQISSEVPQNLSASRPQDRQFILSSKKLLLSDSGFYLCAWEPGQETQYFGPGTRLLVL.

The V and J genes are TRBV11-2 and TRBJ2-1; 8 bases are shared with TRBD2. The CDR3 totals 16 residues. Germline loops: CDR1 SGHAT, CDR2 FQNNGV. The trim removed 3 bases at V and 7 bases at J, leaving 11 bases unmatched. The chain's CDR3 is CASSFRRRAGENEQFF. CDR3 nucleotides: TGTGCCAGCAGCTTCCGGAGGAGAGCGGGAGAGAATGAGCAGTTCTTC.

The chain couples TRBV28 to TRBJ2-7; D is possibly TRBD2 (6 bases). Germline V lookup: CDR1 MDHEN, CDR2 SYDVKM. The CDR3 contains 14 residues. V dropped 3 bases and J dropped 5 bases, with 14 bases sitting between them. In DNA form, the CDR3 reads TGTGCCAGCAGTTTGGACGGAGGGAGGAACGAGCAGTACTTC. It specifies CASSLDGGRNEQYF.

The chain recombines TRBV19 with TRBJ1-1, with D unresolved. The V gene's germline CDR1 is LNHDA and CDR2 SQIVND (reference sequence). The CDR3 is made up of 14 amino acids. V dropped 1 base and J dropped 0 bases, with 6 bases sitting between them. The CDR3 reads CASSIAGLNTEAFF. DNA for the CDR3: TGTGCCAGTAGTATAGCAGGTTTGAACACTGAAGCTTTCTTT.

The V call is TRBV27, the J call TRBJ1-5; the D gene is possibly TRBD1 (5 bases). The CDR3 has 14 residues. The V end was cut by 6 bases, the J end by 7 bases, with 16 bases between. Germline CDR1 is MNHEY and CDR2 is SMNVEV (reference sequence). The CDR3, as DNA: TGTGCCAGCAGGAGAGACAGTCCGACGCAGCCCCAGCATTTT. Translated, it gives CASRRDSPTQPQHF.

This rearrangement joins TRBV9 to TRBJ2-4, with TRBD1 identical over 8 bases. Germline values: CDR1 SGDLS, CDR2 YYNGEE. The V gene end was trimmed by 4 bases and the J gene end by 3 bases; junction bases not matched to a gene: 18. This CDR3 is 19 amino acids long. The CDR3 spells CASSREQQGGELGKNIQYF. DNA for the CDR3: TGTGCCAGCAGCCGAGAACAACAGGGGGGAGAGTTGGGCAAAAACATTCAGTACTTC.

The chain employs TRBV30 and TRBJ1-6; no reliable D call. V dropped 0 bases and J dropped 6 bases, with 12 bases sitting between them. The CDR3 has 15 residues. The germline gives CDR1 GTSNPN, CDR2 SVGIG (reference sequence). CDR3 sequence: CAWSVSRPSNSPLHF. In DNA, the CDR3 is TGTGCCTGGAGTGTCTCTAGGCCAAGTAATTCACCCCTCCACTTT.

The genes are TRBV7-9 and TRBJ2-7; D is possibly TRBD1 (6 bases). The CDR3 length is 14 residues. Germline lookup yields CDR1 SEHNR and CDR2 FQNEAQ (reference sequence). V was pared by 5 bases and J by 0 bases, with 11 bases between. The CDR3 loop is CASSPRDISYEQYF. DNA for the CDR3: TGTGCCAGCAGCCCCCGGGACATCTCCTACGAGCAGTACTTC. Full variable domain (remainder filled in from reference TRBV7-9 and TRBJ2-7): DTGVSQNPRHKITKRGQNVTFRCDPISEHNRLYWYRQTLGQGPEFLTYFQNEAQLEKSRLLSDRFSAERPKGSFSTLEIQRTEQGDSAMYLCASSPRDISYEQYFGPGTRLTVT.

This chain uses TRBV7-9 with TRBJ2-1, with 9 nucleotides matching TRBD2. The CDR3 totals 15 residues. The junction had 4 bases not matched to a gene; V was cut back by 0 bases and J by 7 bases. Per the germline V gene, CDR1 is SEHNR and CDR2 is FQNEAQ (reference sequence). The CDR3 sequence: CASSLASGRRNEQFF. The CDR3 coding sequence is TGTGCCAGCAGCTTAGCTAGCGGGAGACGGAATGAGCAGTTCTTC.

CDR3 coding DNA: TGCGCCAGCAGTCAATCGGGACAGAAACTGTTTTTT. Protein sequence: CASSQSGQKLFF. This chain connects TRBV23-1 to TRBJ1-4, with TRBD1 identical over 7 bases. TRBV23-1 counts as an open reading frame of uncertain function. The CDR3 covers 12 residues. With 0 bases clipped from V and 11 bases from J, the junction kept 0 bases outside the gene matches.

The CDR3 here is CASSGTKVIEQYF. CDR3 DNA: TGTGCCAGCTCAGGGACAAAGGTTATCGAGCAGTACTTC. This sequence joins TRBV18 and TRBJ2-7, with D perhaps TRBD1 (6 bases). The CDR3 has 13 amino acids. Germline V gives CDR1 KGHSH, CDR2 LQKENI. Trimming took 5 bases from V and 6 from J, leaving 14 bases between them.

The chain recombines TRBV3-1 (or the pseudogene TRBV3-2) with TRBJ2-1, with TRBD2 matching 11 bases. Germline trimming cut 8 bases from V and 3 bases from J; bases unmatched to any gene: 12. Per the germline V gene, CDR1 is LGHDT and CDR2 is YNNKEL (reference sequence). The CDR3 is 17 amino acids. The CDR3 DNA reads TGTGCCAGCTCCCCCTTTGGGACTAGCGGTTACTACAATGAGCAGTTCTTC. This encodes CASSPFGTSGYYNEQFF.

The chain links TRBV7-2 to TRBJ2-1, with 8 bases that match TRBD2. Trimming removed 5 bases from V and 6 bases from J; junction bases left unmatched: 3. The germline V gene encodes CDR1 SGHTA and CDR2 FQGNSA. The CDR3 consists of 13 residues. CDR3 nucleotides: TGTGCCAGCAGCCCGGGACTAGTCAATGAGCAGTTCTTC. It codes for CASSPGLVNEQFF.

The chain is built from TRBV27 and TRBJ2-5, with D unresolved. Germline-derived CDR1 and CDR2 are MNHEY and SMNVEV (reference sequence). This CDR3 is built from 12 residues. Trimming removed 5 bases at V and 4 bases at J, with 8 bases between. CDR3 loop: CASSLPPETQYF. The CDR3 bases are TGTGCCAGCAGTCTTCCCCCAGAGACCCAGTACTTC.

This chain connects TRBV19 to TRBJ2-5, with D possibly being TRBD1 (5 bases). This CDR3 comprises 13 residues. Deletions cut 0 bases from V and 5 bases from J, with 7 bases between. Per the germline V gene, CDR1 is LNHDA and CDR2 is SQIVND (reference sequence). The CDR3 sequence is CASSIEGAETQYF. In DNA form, the CDR3 reads TGTGCCAGTAGTATAGAAGGGGCGGAGACCCAGTACTTC.

The chain employs TRBV7-3 and TRBJ2-1, with D maybe TRBD2 (6 bases). Trimming stripped 8 bases from V and 5 bases from J, with 16 bases between. This CDR3 has 14 residues. Germline V gene data show CDR1 as SGHTA and CDR2 as FQGTGA. Here the CDR3 reads CASSLLASDNEQFF. CDR3 coding DNA: TGTGCCAGCTCTCTACTAGCTTCAGACAATGAGCAGTTCTTC.

The chain employs TRBV6-5 and TRBJ1-6; 7 bases map to TRBD1. The CDR3 consists of 15 residues. Per the germline V gene, CDR1 is MNHEY and CDR2 is SVGAGI. Trimming took 1 base from V and 9 from J; bases not matched to a gene: 6. CDR3 sequence: CASSYWGRGVSPLHF. CDR3 sequence (DNA): TGTGCCAGCAGTTACTGGGGCAGGGGGGTTTCACCCCTCCACTTT.

The chain carries TRBV30 and TRBJ1-2; D is possibly TRBD1 (6 bases). The germline gives CDR1 GTSNPN, CDR2 SVGIG (reference sequence). The V gene lost 3 bases and the J gene lost 4 bases, with 9 bases spanning the gap. The CDR3 runs 12 residues. CDR3 sequence reads: CAWSQGLYGYTF. In nucleotides, the CDR3 is TGTGCCTGGAGCCAGGGGCTCTATGGCTACACCTTC.

The chain uses TRBV6-1 and TRBJ2-1; a possible D gene is TRBD2 (7 bases). The CDR3 spans 16 residues. Trimming took off 4 bases at V and 7 bases at J, with 20 bases between the two ends. Germline V gene data show CDR1 as MNHNS and CDR2 as SASEGT. The CDR3 DNA reads TGTGCCAGCAGTGTACCTAGGGGGGGTGCGAGTAATGAGCAGTTCTTC. Its translation: CASSVPRGGASNEQFF.